This TCR beta chain was identified in a study of shared clonotypes between healthy human individuals. Study-wide points: How much donors shared clonotypes was expected to be affected by sequencing depth.

The CDR3 has 15 amino acids. CDR1 and CDR2 (germline): SQVTM, ANQGSEA. The V and J ends lost 4 bases and 1 base respectively, with 17 bases between them. This was a deep-level run. Authors' methods: Junction-only sequences produced by ImmunoSEQ had no quality scores, so filtering differed. This table comes from immunoSEQ multiplex PCR, and its TCRdb copy is limited to in-frame clones, with some not included. For V, J and clone size, that table is used; D and trimming come from the DNA. The sample records around 510,000 clones, around 78% being singletons. As regards this clone: The antigen is undetermined.

Sequenced: PBMCs. This receptor was obtained from a woman in her forties in good health. Some clones in this sample may be carry-over from other donors' samples. This sequence joins TRBV29-1 and TRBJ2-7, with D uncertain. CDR3 sequence (DNA): TGCAGCGTTGCTGGGTTTATGCAGGCGTCCTACGAGCAGTACTTC. Translation gives CSVAGFMQASYEQYF.